This TCR beta chain was captured by sequencing in a study of cytomegalovirus exposure and HLA in healthy donors. Between the trimmed V and J ends, which lost 0 bases and 12 bases, there was a span of 14 bases. The CDR3 spans 12 residues. Germline assignment: CDR1 SQVTM and CDR2 ANQGSEA. Vbeta (60) and Jbeta (13) primers were used in the PCR. Sequencing used immunoSEQ multiplex PCR; TCRdb keeps in-frame clones, though not all of them. This sample carries more than 85,000 clones, 75% to 85% of them seen once, and the ten largest clones take about 5.9%. With regard to this clone: The antigen is unknown.

Broader study findings: DRB1 showed the most TCR associations and HLA-C the fewest in a later analysis, as rates varied by HLA locus.

The source material was PBMCs. This TCR was recovered from a man in his late teens or twenties in good health and CMV-seronegative. The rearrangement uses TRBV29-1 and TRBJ1-2, with D possibly TRBD1 on 5 matching bases. CDR3 coding DNA: TGCAGCGTTGAAGATGTGGAGGGGTACAACACCTTC. Its protein is CSVEDVEGYNTF.